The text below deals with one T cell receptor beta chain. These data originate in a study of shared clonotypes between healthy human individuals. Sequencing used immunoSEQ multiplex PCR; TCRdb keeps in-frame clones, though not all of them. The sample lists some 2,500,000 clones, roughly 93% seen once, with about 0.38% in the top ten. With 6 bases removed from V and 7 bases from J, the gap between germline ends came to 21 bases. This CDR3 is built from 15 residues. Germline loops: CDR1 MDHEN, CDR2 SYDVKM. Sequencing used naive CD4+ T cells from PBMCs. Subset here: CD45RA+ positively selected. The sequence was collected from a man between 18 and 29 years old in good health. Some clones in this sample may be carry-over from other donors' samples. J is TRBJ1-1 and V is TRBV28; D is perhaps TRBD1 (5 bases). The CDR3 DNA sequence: TGTGCCAGCAGCGAACCGGGGACGCCTCATGGTGAAGCTTTCTTT. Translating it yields CASSEPGTPHGEAFF. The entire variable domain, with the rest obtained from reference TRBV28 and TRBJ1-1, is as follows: DVKVTQSSRYLVKRTGEKVFLECVQDMDHENMFWYRQDPGLGLRLIYFSYDVKMKEKGDIPEGYSVSREKKERFSLILESASTNQTSMYLCASSEPGTPHGEAFFGQGTRLTVV.